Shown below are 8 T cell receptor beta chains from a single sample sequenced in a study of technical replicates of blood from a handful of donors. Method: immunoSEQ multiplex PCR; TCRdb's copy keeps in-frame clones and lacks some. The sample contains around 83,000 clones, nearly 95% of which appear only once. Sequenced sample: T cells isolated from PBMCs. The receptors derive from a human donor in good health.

As DNA, the CDR3 is TGTGCCAGCAGCTCCGGGGGGAAGGAGTTTTCCACCGCGGGGGAGACCCAGTACTTC. Encoded protein: CASSSGGKEFSTAGETQYF. The genes are TRBV5-4 and TRBJ2-5, with 7 bases lining up with TRBD2. The ends lost 3 bases at V and 5 bases at J; junction bases unmatched: 22. Germline assignment: CDR1 SGHNT and CDR2 YYREEE (reference sequence). The CDR3 sequence is 19 residues long.

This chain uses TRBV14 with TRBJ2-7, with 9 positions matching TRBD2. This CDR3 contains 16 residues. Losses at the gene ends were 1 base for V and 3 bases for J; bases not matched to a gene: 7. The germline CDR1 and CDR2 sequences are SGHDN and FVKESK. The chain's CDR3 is CASSQAERLADYEQYF. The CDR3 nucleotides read TGTGCCAGCAGCCAAGCGGAGAGACTAGCGGACTACGAGCAGTACTTC.

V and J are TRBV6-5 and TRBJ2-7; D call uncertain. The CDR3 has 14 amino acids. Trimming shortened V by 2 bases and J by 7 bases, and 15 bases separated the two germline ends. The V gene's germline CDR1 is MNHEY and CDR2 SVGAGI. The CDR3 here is CASSYGWAAKEQYF. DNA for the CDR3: TGTGCCAGCAGTTACGGCTGGGCTGCTAAAGAGCAGTACTTC.

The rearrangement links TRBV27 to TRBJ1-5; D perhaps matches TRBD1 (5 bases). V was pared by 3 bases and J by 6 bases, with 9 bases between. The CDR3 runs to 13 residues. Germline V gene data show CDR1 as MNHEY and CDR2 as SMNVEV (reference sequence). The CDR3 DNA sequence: TGTGCCAGCAGTTTGGGGCGCGTTCAGCCCCAGCATTTT. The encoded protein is CASSLGRVQPQHF.

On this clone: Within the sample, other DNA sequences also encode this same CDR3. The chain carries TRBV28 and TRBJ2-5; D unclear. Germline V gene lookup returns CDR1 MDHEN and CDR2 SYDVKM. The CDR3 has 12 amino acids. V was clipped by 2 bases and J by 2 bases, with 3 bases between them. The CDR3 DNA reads TGTGCCAGCAGTTTACGGCAAGAGACCCAGTACTTC. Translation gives CASSLRQETQYF.

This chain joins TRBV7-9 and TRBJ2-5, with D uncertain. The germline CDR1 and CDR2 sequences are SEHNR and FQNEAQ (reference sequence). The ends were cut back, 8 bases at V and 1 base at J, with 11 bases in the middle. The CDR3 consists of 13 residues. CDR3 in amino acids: CASRTEIQETQYF. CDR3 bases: TGTGCCAGCCGTACCGAGATCCAAGAGACCCAGTACTTC.

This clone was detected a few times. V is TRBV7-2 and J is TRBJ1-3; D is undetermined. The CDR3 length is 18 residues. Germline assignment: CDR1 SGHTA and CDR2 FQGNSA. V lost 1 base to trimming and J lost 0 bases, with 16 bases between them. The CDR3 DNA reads TGTGCCAGCAGCTTAGAAATGCCGGGAGCTCGCTCTGGAAACACCATATATTTT. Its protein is CASSLEMPGARSGNTIYF.

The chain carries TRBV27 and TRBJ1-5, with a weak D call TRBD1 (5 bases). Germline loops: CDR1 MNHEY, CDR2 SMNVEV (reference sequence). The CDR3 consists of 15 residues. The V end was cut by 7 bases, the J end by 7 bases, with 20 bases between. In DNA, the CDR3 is TGTGCCAGCAACCCGCAGGGAGGGGTGGTCCAGCCCCAGCATTTT. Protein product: CASNPQGGVVQPQHF.